The next 8 T cell receptor beta chains were all read from a single sample in a study of Ad26.COV2.S vaccination and SARS-CoV-2 variants. Produced via immunoSEQ multiplex PCR; TCRdb's table is partial and in-frame only. The sample has 300,000 to 400,000 clones; around 86% are singletons. Sample treatment: some 20 received Ad26.COV2.S at low or high dose, single or two shots; 5 received placebo; per-sample allocation not given. Vaccine and placebo recipients were sampled on day 63 after the first injection. The sequencing here drew on peripheral blood, taken in a trial of Ad26.COV2.S vaccine versus placebo. These receptors originate from a person between 18 and 65 years old who received the Ad26.COV2.S COVID-19 vaccine or a placebo.

The chain joins TRBV5-5 to TRBJ2-5; tentatively, D is TRBD1 (6 bases). Per the germline V gene, CDR1 is SGHKS and CDR2 is YYEKEE (reference sequence). The V gene lost 1 base and the J gene lost 5 bases, with 12 bases spanning the gap. This CDR3 spans 14 amino acids. CDR3 sequence reads: CASSLQNRVETQYF. The CDR3 coding sequence is TGTGCCAGCAGCTTGCAAAACAGGGTGGAGACCCAGTACTTC.

This chain connects TRBV7-8 to TRBJ2-5; possibly TRBD1 or TRBD2 for D (5 bases each). This CDR3 region has 15 residues. Germline values: CDR1 SGHVS, CDR2 FQNEAQ. V was cut by 3 bases and J by 5 bases, with 16 bases left in between. CDR3 DNA sequence: TGTGCCAGCAGCTTGCAAGGGACGGCATCCGAGACCCAGTACTTC. This translates into CASSLQGTASETQYF.

The V and J genes are TRBV19 and TRBJ2-7; TRBD2 aligns across 7 bases. The CDR3 is made up of 15 amino acids. Germline V gives CDR1 LNHDA, CDR2 SQIVND (reference sequence). V was pared by 5 bases and J by 0 bases, with 7 bases of the junction left unmatched. Written as DNA, the CDR3 is TGTGCCAGTAGTGGAAGCGGGGATATCTCCTACGAGCAGTACTTC. This gives the protein CASSGSGDISYEQYF.

This clone was seen only a few times. The chain uses TRBV3-1 (or the pseudogene TRBV3-2) and TRBJ2-1; 9 positions match TRBD2. V gave up 0 bases and J gave up 15 bases; unmatched junction bases: 18. The CDR3 consists of 17 residues. Germline lookup yields CDR1 LGHDT and CDR2 YNNKEL (reference sequence). The CDR3: CASSQDDSGGPAVWRFF. The CDR3 DNA reads as TGTGCCAGCAGCCAAGATGATAGCGGGGGCCCCGCGGTTTGGCGGTTCTTC.

This clone showed up just a few times. The CDR3 DNA sequence: TGTGCCAGCAGCGAGGGACTAGCGGGAACCTACGAGCAGTACTTC. This codes for CASSEGLAGTYEQYF. This chain uses TRBV7-2 with TRBJ2-7, with TRBD2 identical over 13 bases. The CDR3 is 15 amino acids. Trimming removed 5 bases from V and 2 bases from J; junction bases left unmatched: 3. Germline CDR1 reads SGHTA; CDR2 reads FQGNSA.

As concerns this clone: Other DNA sequences within the sample encode an identical CDR3. V usage is TRBV2 and J usage is TRBJ1-1; D is perhaps TRBD1 (5 bases). V lost 5 bases to trimming and J lost 1 base, with 8 bases between them. The length of the CDR3 is 13 residues. Germline CDR1 and CDR2: SNHLY and FYNNEI. The CDR3 is CASSIDRNTEAFF. The CDR3 DNA reads as TGTGCCAGCAGTATCGACAGGAACACTGAAGCTTTCTTT.

J is TRBJ2-1 and V is TRBV6-2 or TRBV6-3; D gene uncertain. V was pared by 2 bases and J by 8 bases, with 13 bases between. The V gene's germline CDR1 is MNHEY and CDR2 SVGEGT. The CDR3 covers 14 residues. CDR3 coding DNA: TGTGCCAGCAGTTACGGTGGATTGGGCGATGAGCAGTTCTTC. It yields the protein CASSYGGLGDEQFF.

V usage is TRBV3-1 (or the pseudogene TRBV3-2) and J usage is TRBJ1-3; D possibly corresponds to TRBD1 (5 bases). The CDR3 is made up of 16 amino acids. V dropped 3 bases and J dropped 0 bases, with 12 bases sitting between them. Germline CDR1 LGHDT, CDR2 YNNKEL (reference sequence). CDR3 loop: CASSQAGSHSGNTIYF. The DNA of the CDR3 is TGTGCCAGCAGCCAGGCAGGGAGCCACTCTGGAAACACCATATATTTT.